These T cell receptor beta chains were read from a single sample in a study of metastatic and nonmetastatic thyroid tumors. Using MiXCR, TCRdb reanalyzed the PCR reads. The table has about 85,000 clones, 7.5% to 9% seen once. The sequenced sample consisted of blood. Every receptor here comes from a female donor with papillary thyroid cancer or a benign thyroid nodule (not recorded which). Some clones in this sample may be carry-over from other donors' samples. CDR3s leave out the opening cysteine and the closing phenylalanine or tryptophan.

V: TRBV5-1; CDR3: ASSASGIGQDNSPLH
V: TRBV6-2/TRBV6-3; CDR3: ASSRTGISNQPQH
V: TRBV6-1; CDR3: ASSQGAGGNTIY
V: TRBV20-1; CDR3: SAPDQRYEQF
V: TRBV28; CDR3: ASSFPLGYT
V: TRBV3-1; CDR3: ASSQNSGGGETQY
V: TRBV10-3; CDR3: AIRDRDYGYT
V: TRBV2; CDR3: ASSESPATNTEAF
V: TRBV27; CDR3: ASRYRGRNQPQH
V: TRBV6-2/TRBV6-3; CDR3: ASRDRDVGALH
V: TRBV6-1; CDR3: ASSDYSRGGTEAF
V: TRBV4-2; CDR3: ASSQETRSGNTIY
V: TRBV2; CDR3: ASRAGTGPTEAF
V: TRBV5-1; CDR3: ASSSVDGAYNEQF
V: TRBV28; CDR3: ASTLGASLYNEQF
V: TRBV9; CDR3: ASSPWGTGGDYEQY
V: TRBV4-1; CDR3: ASSQEGQNTEAF
V: TRBV20-1; CDR3: SAYLAGTASEGYT
V: TRBV29-1; CDR3: SVEEFPGSYGYT
V: TRBV20-1; CDR3: SALTRTVYQETQY
V: TRBV29-1; CDR3: SVERQGTGYT
V: TRBV7-9; CDR3: ASSLMGTNQPQH
V: TRBV3-1; CDR3: ASSQGSREGTEAF
V: TRBV3-1; CDR3: ASSPRGRGYTEAF
V: TRBV5-6; CDR3: ASSRVDRGGSPLH
V: TRBV4-1; CDR3: ASSQEGGGADTQY
V: TRBV12-3/TRBV12-4; CDR3: ASSPWDRGTDTRY
V: TRBV11-2; CDR3: ASSSPTSGPYNEQF
V: TRBV2; CDR3: ASGRSRDRRIQY
V: TRBV11-2; CDR3: ASSLAVPNTEAF
V: TRBV7-6; CDR3: ASSLAGTGQPQH
V: TRBV10-3; CDR3: AISGRGEEAF
V: TRBV6-4; CDR3: ASSDSTGGNNEQF
V: TRBV10-1; CDR3: ASSDSTQSANIQY
V: TRBV9; CDR3: ASSPGLAGASGANVLT
V: TRBV6-1; CDR3: ASRQLRSPLH
V: TRBV15; CDR3: ATSRERGQPNSRANVLT
V: TRBV30; CDR3: AWSVGATYNEQF
V: TRBV11-1; CDR3: ASSRAGAGSYEQY
V: TRBV4-1; CDR3: ASSQAPGYNQPQH
V: TRBV20-1; CDR3: SASLTRAANQPQH
V: TRBV9; CDR3: ASSATGQGAIGELF
V: TRBV20-1; CDR3: SAGTSRSVWNEQF